This T cell receptor (beta chain) came from a study of T cell repertoires in cytomegalovirus infection. Study-level background: Signatures in public TCR beta sequences pointed to both CMV infection and matching HLA type. The study, taken as a whole, reports: Public TCR beta family frequency separated CMV-and-HLA carriers, including in an independent cohort. The response measured ex vivo was dominated by TCR beta clonotypes (HLA-C-restricted and CMV-specific).

This clonotype was detected ten times or more. Its matching antigen is unknown. Trimming left V 1 base short and J 5 bases short, with 10 bases between. The germline V gene encodes CDR1 SGHTA and CDR2 FQGNSA. The CDR3 contains 14 residues. TCRdb re-called the reads with MiXCR, one entry per CDR3 protein. Of more than 350,000 distinct CDR3 sequences in the sample, 31% were seen once. The chain carries TRBV7-2 and TRBJ2-3, with D uncertain. This TCR came from a human donor in good health (CMV status not recorded). Some clones in this sample may be carry-over from other donors' samples. What was sequenced was PBMCs. In DNA form, the CDR3 reads TGTGCCAGCAGCTTAGTTGGGGTAGGAGATACGCAGTATTTT. Translated: CASSLVGVGDTQYF.